The TCR beta chain under discussion was sequenced for a study of T-cell reconstitution after alpha-beta-depleted transplantation in children. CDR1 is SQVTM and CDR2 is ANQGSEA in the germline V gene. CDR3 length: 16 residues. V was shortened by 4 bases and J by 1 base, with 18 bases between the two germline ends. Researchers prepared the TCRbeta library using unique molecular identifiers, the study reports. TCRdb redid the calling of the PCR reads with MiXCR, one entry per CDR3 protein. The sample lists about 600,000 distinct CDR3 sequences, roughly 24% seen once, with roughly 15% in the top ten. This clonotype has at least ten counts.

The V and J genes are TRBV29-1 and TRBJ2-3; D tentatively reads TRBD1 or TRBD2 (5 bases each). The material sequenced was PBMCs, mostly from graft donor cells, taken 360 days after TCRalphabeta/CD19-depleted stem cell transplant. The sequence came from a boy under two years old who had a stem cell transplant for acute myeloid leukemia, so the T cells may come from the graft donor. CDR3: CSVGGATLGRTDTQYF. Written as DNA, the CDR3 is TGCAGCGTTGGAGGGGCGACGCTAGGGCGCACAGATACGCAGTATTTT.